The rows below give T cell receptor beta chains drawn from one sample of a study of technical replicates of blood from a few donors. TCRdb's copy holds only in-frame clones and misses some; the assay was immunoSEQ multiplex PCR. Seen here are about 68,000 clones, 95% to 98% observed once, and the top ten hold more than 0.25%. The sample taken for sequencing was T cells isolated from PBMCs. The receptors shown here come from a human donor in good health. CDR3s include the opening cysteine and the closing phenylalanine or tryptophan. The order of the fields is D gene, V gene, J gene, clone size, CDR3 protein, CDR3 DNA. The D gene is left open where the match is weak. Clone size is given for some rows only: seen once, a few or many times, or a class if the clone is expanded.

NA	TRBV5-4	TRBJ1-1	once	CASSLPGHLNTEAFF	TGTGCCAGCAGCTTGCCGGGACACTTGAACACTGAAGCTTTCTTT
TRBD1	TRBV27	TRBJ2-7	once	CATSPVGTGWNEQYF	TGTGCCACCTCCCCGGTGGGGACAGGGTGGAACGAGCAGTACTTC
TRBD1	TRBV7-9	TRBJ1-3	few	CASSLGTGAGNTIYF	TGTGCCAGCAGCTTGGGGACAGGGGCTGGAAACACCATATATTTT
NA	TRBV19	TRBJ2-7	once	CASSWGATWSYEQYF	TGTGCCAGTAGTTGGGGCGCAACGTGGAGCTACGAGCAGTACTTC
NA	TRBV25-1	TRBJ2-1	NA	CASSDGIYNEQFF	TGTGCCAGCAGTGACGGGATATACAATGAGCAGTTCTTC
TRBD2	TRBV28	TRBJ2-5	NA	CASLSGRPRETQYF	TGTGCCAGCCTGAGCGGGAGGCCCCGGGAGACCCAGTACTTC
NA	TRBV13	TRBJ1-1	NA	CASSLDWTEAFF	TGTGCCAGCAGCTTGGACTGGACTGAAGCTTTCTTT
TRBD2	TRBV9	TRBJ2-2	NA	CASSPGLAGVTGELFF	TGTGCCAGCAGCCCCGGACTAGCGGGGGTCACCGGGGAGCTGTTTTTT
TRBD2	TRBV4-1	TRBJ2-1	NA	CASSHQRGLEVHNEQFF	TGCGCCAGCAGCCACCAGCGGGGACTAGAGGTCCACAATGAGCAGTTCTTC
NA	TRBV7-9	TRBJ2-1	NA	CASSLVDEQFF	TGTGCCAGCAGCTTAGTAGATGAGCAGTTCTTC
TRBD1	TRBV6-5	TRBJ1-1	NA	CASSWDRGNTEAFF	TGTGCCAGCAGTTGGGACAGGGGGAACACTGAAGCTTTCTTT
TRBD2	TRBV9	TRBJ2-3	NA	CASSVGGWSGAPTDTQYF	TGTGCCAGCAGCGTAGGGGGGTGGAGCGGGGCCCCCACAGATACGCAGTATTTT
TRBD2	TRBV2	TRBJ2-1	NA	CASSPGLGLYNEQFF	TGTGCCAGCAGTCCGGGACTAGGGCTCTACAATGAGCAGTTCTTC
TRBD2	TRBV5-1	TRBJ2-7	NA	CASSRNSGRSNEQYF	TGCGCCAGCAGCCGAAATAGCGGGAGGAGCAACGAGCAGTACTTC
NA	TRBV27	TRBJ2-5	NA	CASKGGRHETQYF	TGTGCCAGCAAAGGGGGTAGGCACGAGACCCAGTACTTC
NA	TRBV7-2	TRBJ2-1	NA	CASSLRQGGYYEQFF	TGTGCCAGCAGCTTACGCCAGGGGGGTTATTATGAGCAGTTCTTC
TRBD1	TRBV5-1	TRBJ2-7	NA	CASRAGQGYEQYF	TGCGCCAGCAGGGCGGGACAGGGCTACGAGCAGTACTTC
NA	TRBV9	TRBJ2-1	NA	CASSSYGSEYNEQFF	TGTGCCAGCAGCTCCTATGGGTCGGAGTACAATGAGCAGTTCTTC
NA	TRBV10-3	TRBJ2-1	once	CAISEADWNNEQFF	TGTGCCATCAGTGAGGCAGACTGGAACAATGAGCAGTTCTTC
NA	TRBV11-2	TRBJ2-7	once	CASSPELVVIYEQYF	TGTGCCAGCAGCCCCGAATTGGTAGTAATCTACGAGCAGTACTTC
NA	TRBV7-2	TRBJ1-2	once	CASSLLNSGYYGYTF	TGTGCCAGCAGCTTACTCAATTCCGGGTACTATGGCTACACCTTC
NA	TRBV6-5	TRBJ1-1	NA	CASSSQWTEAFF	TGTGCCAGCAGCTCACAATGGACTGAAGCTTTCTTT
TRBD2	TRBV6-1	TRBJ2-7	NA	CASLAGLAYEQYF	TGTGCCAGCCTTGCAGGACTAGCCTACGAGCAGTACTTC
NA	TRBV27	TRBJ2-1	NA	CASSFGWSSYNEQFF	TGTGCCAGCAGTTTCGGGTGGAGCTCCTACAATGAGCAGTTCTTC
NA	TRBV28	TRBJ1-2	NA	CASSDPGEFYGYTF	TGTGCCAGCAGCGACCCAGGGGAATTCTATGGCTACACCTTC
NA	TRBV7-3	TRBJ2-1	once	CASSLEGAIEQFF	TGTGCCAGCAGCTTGGAGGGAGCAATTGAGCAGTTCTTC
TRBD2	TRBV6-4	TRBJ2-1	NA	CASSDSIAGDYNEQFF	TGTGCCAGCAGTGACTCGATAGCGGGGGACTACAATGAGCAGTTCTTC
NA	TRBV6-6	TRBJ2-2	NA	CATQGMEGELFF	TGTGCCACACAGGGTATGGAGGGGGAGCTGTTTTTT
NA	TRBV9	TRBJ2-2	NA	CASSRTGGELFF	TGTGCCAGCAGCCGCACGGGCGGGGAGCTGTTTTTT
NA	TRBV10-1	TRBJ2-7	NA	CASPTVYEQYF	TGCGCCAGCCCGACAGTCTACGAGCAGTACTTC
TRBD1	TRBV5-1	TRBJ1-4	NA	CASSPGQEDEKLFF	TGCGCCAGCAGCCCGGGACAGGAAGATGAAAAACTGTTTTTT
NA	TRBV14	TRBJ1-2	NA	CASSQALRYGYTF	TGTGCCAGCAGCCAAGCCCTACGCTATGGCTACACCTTC
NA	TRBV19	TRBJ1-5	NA	CASSIVNQPQHF	TGTGCCAGTAGTATAGTAAATCAGCCCCAGCATTTT
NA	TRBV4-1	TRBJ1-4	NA	CASSQPGGNEKLFF	TGCGCCAGCAGCCAACCTGGGGGGAATGAAAAACTGTTTTTT
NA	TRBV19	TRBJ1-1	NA	CASSIMDRRGPEAFF	TGTGCCAGTAGTATAATGGACAGAAGAGGGCCCGAAGCTTTCTTT
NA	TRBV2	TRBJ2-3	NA	CASSRRETDTQYF	TGTGCCAGCAGTCGGCGGGAAACAGATACGCAGTATTTT
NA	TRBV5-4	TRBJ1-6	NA	CASSLKGAGAHNSPLHF	TGTGCCAGCAGCTTAAAGGGCGCAGGGGCTCATAATTCACCCCTCCACTTT
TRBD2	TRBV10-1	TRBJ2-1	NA	CASSRSGGGPHNEQFF	TGCGCCAGCAGTCGCTCCGGGGGAGGGCCCCACAATGAGCAGTTCTTC
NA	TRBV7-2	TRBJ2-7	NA	CASSLGGGVYEQYF	TGTGCCAGCAGCTTAGGCGGAGGGGTGTACGAGCAGTACTTC
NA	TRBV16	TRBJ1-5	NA	CASSQSGPSNQPQHF	TGTGCCAGCAGCCAATCTGGGCCCAGCAATCAGCCCCAGCATTTT
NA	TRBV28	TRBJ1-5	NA	CASSLMRTPNQPQHF	TGTGCCAGCAGTTTAATGAGGACACCTAATCAGCCCCAGCATTTT
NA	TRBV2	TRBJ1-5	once	CASIRDTNQPQHF	TGTGCCAGCATCCGGGACACGAATCAGCCCCAGCATTTT
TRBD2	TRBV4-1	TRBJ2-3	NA	CASSQDRTREVDTQYF	TGCGCCAGCAGCCAAGATCGGACGCGGGAGGTTGATACGCAGTATTTT
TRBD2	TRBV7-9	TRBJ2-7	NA	CASSFIRTSGHYEQYF	TGTGCCAGCAGCTTCATAAGGACTAGCGGGCACTACGAGCAGTACTTC
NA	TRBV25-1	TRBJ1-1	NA	CASSEYVNTEAFF	TGTGCCAGCAGTGAATACGTGAACACTGAAGCTTTCTTT
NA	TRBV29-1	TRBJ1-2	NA	CSVGTGDHYGYTF	TGCAGCGTGGGAACGGGGGACCACTATGGCTACACCTTC